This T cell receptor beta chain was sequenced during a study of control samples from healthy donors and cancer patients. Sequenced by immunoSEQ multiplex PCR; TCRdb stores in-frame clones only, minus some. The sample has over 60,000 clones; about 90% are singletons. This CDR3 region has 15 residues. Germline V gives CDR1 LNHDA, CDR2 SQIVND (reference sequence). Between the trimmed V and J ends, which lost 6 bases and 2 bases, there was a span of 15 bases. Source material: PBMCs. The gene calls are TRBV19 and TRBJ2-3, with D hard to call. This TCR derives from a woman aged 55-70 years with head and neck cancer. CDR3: CASSRQGDYTDTQYF. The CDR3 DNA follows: TGTGCCAGTAGCAGACAAGGAGATTACACAGATACGCAGTATTTT.